This TCR beta chain was found in a study of identical twins. Note on this clonotype: Antigen specificity is unknown.

TCRdb fed the 5' RACE reads into MiXCR, producing one record per CDR3 protein. The sample includes approximately 1.8 million distinct CDR3 sequences, under 35% seen only once; the top ten take less than 0.35%. The CDR3 has 12 residues. The germline V and J ends were trimmed by 3 bases and 5 bases, with 7 bases remaining between them. The study, taken as a whole, reports: Zero-insertion results could be subject to partial confounding by invariant MAIT and iNKT cells. Fewer insertions characterized abundant cord blood beta clonotypes, whereas memory repertoires showed none. Twins showed weaker excess sharing in their beta out-of-frame sequences.

The V call is TRBV12-3 or TRBV12-4, the J call TRBJ1-1; D unclear. This receptor was identified in a newborn girl in good health. The sequencing sample was made of cord blood. The CDR3 nucleotides read TGTGCCAGCAGTTTGGGCATAACTGAAGCTTTCTTT. This gives the protein CASSLGITEAFF.